This record covers a single T cell receptor (beta chain). With 6 bases removed from V and 1 base from J, the gap between germline ends came to 12 bases. Germline CDR1 and CDR2: SQVTM and ANQGSEA. The CDR3 sequence is 13 residues long. The method was immunoSEQ multiplex PCR; TCRdb's version includes in-frame clones alone and lacks a portion of them. The data show more than 70,000 clones, 91% seen once. This entry belongs to a study of T cell changes during pregnancy in multiple sclerosis. This specimen was peripheral blood, taken after pregnancy. The gene calls are TRBV29-1 and TRBJ1-1; D might be TRBD1 (6 bases). The receptor comes from a female donor in good health, enrolled as a control in a pregnancy study. The CDR3 DNA follows: TGCAGCGTCGGGGCACAGGGGAACACTGAAGCTTTCTTT. This codes for CSVGAQGNTEAFF.